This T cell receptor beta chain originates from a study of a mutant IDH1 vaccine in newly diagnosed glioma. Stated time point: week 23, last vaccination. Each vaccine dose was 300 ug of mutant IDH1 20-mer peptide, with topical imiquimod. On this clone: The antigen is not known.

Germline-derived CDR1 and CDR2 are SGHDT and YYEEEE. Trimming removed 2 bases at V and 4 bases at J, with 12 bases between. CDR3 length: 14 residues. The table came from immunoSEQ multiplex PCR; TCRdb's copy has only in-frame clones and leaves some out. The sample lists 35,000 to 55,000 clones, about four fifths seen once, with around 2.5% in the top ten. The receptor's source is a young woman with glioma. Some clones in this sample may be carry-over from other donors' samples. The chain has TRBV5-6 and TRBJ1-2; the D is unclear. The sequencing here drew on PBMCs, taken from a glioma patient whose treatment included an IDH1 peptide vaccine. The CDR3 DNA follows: TGTGCCAGCAGCTTAGGCAGATCGGCCTATGGCTACACCTTC. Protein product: CASSLGRSAYGYTF.